What follows are 7 T cell receptor beta chains derived from one specimen sequenced in a study of beta chain features in type 1 diabetes. Findings and limits, study-wide: For Type 1 diabetes patients, all four CD4+ subsets carried TCRB CDR3s that were moderately but significantly shorter.

The isolated RNA, all of it, was reverse transcribed, so expressed TCRB transcripts were what got sequenced. Clones were sequenced by immunoSEQ multiplex PCR, and TCRdb holds only the in-frame ones, with some missing. The table lists over 150,000 clones, 7.8% of them singletons. What these receptors recognize is not known. Sequencing was performed on central memory CD4+ T cells from blood. Receptors originate from a woman between 40 and 55 years old with type 1 diabetes.

The V and J genes are TRBV7-9 and TRBJ1-5; 11 nucleotides line up with TRBD1. This CDR3 comprises 17 residues. Trimming cost V 6 bases and J 3 bases; bases outside gene matches: 10. The germline CDR1 and CDR2 sequences are SEHNR and FQNEAQ (reference sequence). The DNA of the CDR3 is TGTGCCAGCAGTATCGGACAGGGGGCCCTCCTCAATCAGCCCCAGCATTTT. Encoded protein: CASSIGQGALLNQPQHF. The variable domain in full, with the rest retrieved from reference TRBV7-9 and TRBJ1-5, is DTGVSQNPRHKITKRGQNVTFRCDPISEHNRLYWYRQTLGQGPEFLTYFQNEAQLEKSRLLSDRFSAERPKGSFSTLEIQRTEQGDSAMYLCASSIGQGALLNQPQHFGDGTRLSIL.

The genes are TRBV30 and TRBJ2-7, with 11 bases matching TRBD2. CDR1 is GTSNPN, CDR2 SVGIG, per germline (reference sequence). The ends lost 1 base at V and 4 bases at J; junction bases unmatched: 6. CDR3 length: 15 amino acids. As DNA, the CDR3 is TGTGCCTGGAGTGATAGCGGGAGGGCCCTTTACGAGCAGTACTTC. Residues: CAWSDSGRALYEQYF.

This clone was picked up many times. This chain uses TRBV14 with TRBJ1-2; 9 bases are a match to TRBD1. Germline V lookup: CDR1 SGHDN, CDR2 FVKESK. The V segment lost 2 bases and the J segment 7 bases; nucleotides outside the gene matches: 2. The CDR3 contains 13 residues. The CDR3 loop reads CASSQTTGGGYTF. The CDR3 DNA sequence: TGTGCCAGCAGCCAAACGACAGGGGGTGGCTACACCTTC.

For the CDR3, the DNA is TGTGCCAGCAGCGTAAAGCCGAACCTGGCCGGGGAGCTGTTTTTT. Translation gives CASSVKPNLAGELFF. This chain uses TRBV9 with TRBJ2-2; D remains ambiguous. Germline-derived CDR1 and CDR2 are SGDLS and YYNGEE. CDR3 length: 15 residues. V was shortened by 1 base and J by 6 bases, with 13 bases between the two germline ends.

This clone was recorded a few times. The CDR3 loop is CASSLVRGGEQFF. Written as DNA, the CDR3 is TGTGCCAGCAGCTTGGTCAGGGGTGGTGAGCAGTTCTTC. The chain couples TRBV7-2 to TRBJ2-1; a weak D match, TRBD1 (6 bases). Germline CDR1 is SGHTA and CDR2 is FQGNSA. CDR3 length: 13 amino acids. Trimming took off 3 bases at V and 9 bases at J, with 12 bases between the two ends.

This clone was picked up a small number of times. This chain uses TRBV2 with TRBJ1-1; unclear D gene. V was clipped by 3 bases and J by 2 bases, with 13 bases between them. This CDR3 has 15 residues. Germline-derived CDR1 and CDR2 are SNHLY and FYNNEI. The CDR3 region has the DNA TGTGCCAGCAGTGACGGCGGGGTGGCAAACACTGAAGCTTTCTTT. This translates into CASSDGGVANTEAFF.

The chain recombines TRBV19 with TRBJ1-2; D uncertain. The CDR3 has 14 residues. In germline, CDR1 is LNHDA, CDR2 SQIVND (reference sequence). Trimming left V 8 bases short and J 4 bases short, with 17 bases between. CDR3 sequence (DNA): TGTGCCAGTCGGAGGAACGACGGGATCTATGGCTACACCTTC. Amino acids: CASRRNDGIYGYTF.